This TCR beta chain was sequenced during a study of T cell responses to AZD1222 COVID-19 vaccine. General study findings and limits: The study found Spike-specific TCR breadth and depth rose after two AZD1222 doses. Reportedly, nearly half of unique spike TCRs recognized epitopes outside B.1.351/B.1.1.7 mutations. At 160-218 and 743-854, vaccine-associated CD4 TCRs were dominant, and they spanned spike.

Second doses were pooled across both intervals (about 4 or about 12 weeks). This clone was observed once. Its antigen is undetermined. TCRdb keeps only in-frame clones here, not all; method: immunoSEQ multiplex PCR. The sample contains about 86,000 clones, about nine tenths of which appear only once. The CDR3 spans 16 residues. With 3 bases removed from V and 1 base from J, the gap between germline ends came to 13 bases. Germline CDR1 reads KGHDR; CDR2 reads SFDVKD. Sequenced here: peripheral blood, sampled 28 days after the second AZD1222 dose. This receptor was identified in an adult who received the AZD1222 COVID-19 vaccine. The rearrangement joins TRBV24-1 to TRBJ2-3; perhaps TRBD1 as D (6 bases). Written as DNA, the CDR3 is TGTGCCACCAGTGATAGTGCCAGGGGTGGCACAGATACGCAGTATTTT. It encodes CATSDSARGGTDTQYF.